This is a list of T cell receptor beta chains from one sample in a study of regulatory T cells in long-lasting Graves disease. TCRdb called the multiplex PCR reads again in MiXCR, with one record for every CDR3 protein. The table records roughly 500,000 distinct CDR3 sequences, about 20% of them present only once. The sequencing used peripheral blood mononuclear cells (PBMCs), collected when the disease was refractory, from a patient treated with antithyroid drugs. These receptor sequences come from a female donor with Graves disease. Both conserved end residues are part of each CDR3. A D gene is named only where the DNA matches it firmly. The size field is filled for only some rows; it gives once, few, many or a size class.

DNA: TGTGCCAGCAGCCAGCCAGGGGGAAGTTCTGGGGCCAACGTCCTGACTTTC; CDR3: CASSQPGGSSGANVLTF; size: few; V: TRBV3-1; J: TRBJ2-6; D: TRBD1
DNA: TGTGCCGGGAACCGGGGGGCTGGAGGTGGCTACACCTTC; CDR3: CAGNRGAGGGYTF; size: .; V: TRBV30; J: TRBJ1-2; D: .
DNA: TGTGCCAGCAGTTTGAACAGGGGGGGCACTGAAGCTTTCTTT; CDR3: CASSLNRGGTEAFF; size: many; V: TRBV28; J: TRBJ1-1; D: TRBD1
DNA: TGTGCCAGCAGCTCACCTGGACAGTGGAACACCGGGGAGCTGTTTTTT; CDR3: CASSSPGQWNTGELFF; size: .; V: TRBV7-9; J: TRBJ2-2; D: .
DNA: TGTGCCAGCAGCGTCCCGGGACAGGGGAGCTATGGCTACACCTTC; CDR3: CASSVPGQGSYGYTF; size: many; V: TRBV28; J: TRBJ1-2; D: TRBD1
DNA: TGTGCCAGCAGAGAACCAGGGAGCTCCTACGAGCAGTACTTC; CDR3: CASREPGSSYEQYF; size: many; V: TRBV6-1; J: TRBJ2-7; D: .
DNA: TGTGCCAGCGGCGTAGAATCAACCTGGGGCACTGAAGCTTTCTTT; CDR3: CASGVESTWGTEAFF; size: .; V: TRBV9; J: TRBJ1-1; D: .
DNA: TGTGCCAGCAGTTCCGGGACTAGCGGGAGTAATGAGCAGTTCTTC; CDR3: CASSSGTSGSNEQFF; size: .; V: TRBV27; J: TRBJ2-1; D: TRBD2
DNA: TGTGCCAGCAGTCATCAGAGTTCCGAGCAGTACTTC; CDR3: CASSHQSSEQYF; size: many; V: TRBV12-3/TRBV12-4; J: TRBJ2-7; D: .
DNA: TGTGCCAGCAGTTACTCTGCAGAGACCCAGTACTTC; CDR3: CASSYSAETQYF; size: many; V: TRBV6-5; J: TRBJ2-5; D: .
DNA: TGTGCCAGCAGTGGGGCTGGGTTCAAATCCTACAATGAGCAGTTCTTC; CDR3: CASSGAGFKSYNEQFF; size: few; V: TRBV28; J: TRBJ2-1; D: .
DNA: TGTGCCAGCAGCTTATACTCAGAGACCCAGTACTTC; CDR3: CASSLYSETQYF; size: many; V: TRBV7-2; J: TRBJ2-5; D: .
DNA: TGCAGTGTTAGTAGAGCCACTAACACCGGGGAGCTGTTTTTT; CDR3: CSVSRATNTGELFF; size: few; V: TRBV20-1; J: TRBJ2-2; D: .
DNA: TGCGCCAGCAGCTTGAACCAGGGGGCTGAAGCTTTCTTT; CDR3: CASSLNQGAEAFF; size: many; V: TRBV5-1; J: TRBJ1-1; D: TRBD1
DNA: TGTGCCAGCAGCTCGTCAGCAACTAATGAAAAACTGTTTTTT; CDR3: CASSSSATNEKLFF; size: many; V: TRBV6-1; J: TRBJ1-4; D: .
DNA: TGTGCCAGCAGCTTAGCAGGGTCACGGATCGGCTACACCTTC; CDR3: CASSLAGSRIGYTF; size: .; V: TRBV7-3; J: TRBJ1-2; D: .
DNA: TGTGCCAGCAGTTCCTCAGTTTTTTGGGTAGCGGGACAACCCAATGAGCAGTTCTTC; CDR3: CASSSSVFWVAGQPNEQFF; size: once; V: TRBV28; J: TRBJ2-1; D: TRBD2
DNA: TGTGCCAGCAGTTTAGGGGGCAGGGAGGGAGATACGCAGTATTTT; CDR3: CASSLGGREGDTQYF; size: few; V: TRBV12-3/TRBV12-4; J: TRBJ2-3; D: TRBD2
DNA: TGTGCCAGTTCGGGGGGACCTGGAAACACCATATATTTT; CDR3: CASSGGPGNTIYF; size: .; V: TRBV12-3/TRBV12-4; J: TRBJ1-3; D: .
DNA: TGTGCCAGCAGTGTGGAGGGGACGGGCACCGGGGAGCTGTTTTTT; CDR3: CASSVEGTGTGELFF; size: few; V: TRBV2; J: TRBJ2-2; D: .
DNA: TGTGCCAGCAGCCTGGTCTTATGGGAAAAACTGTTTTTT; CDR3: CASSLVLWEKLFF; size: .; V: TRBV7-2; J: TRBJ1-4; D: .
DNA: TGTGCCAGCAGTTTAGATGAGGGGGCTAACTATGGCTACACCTTC; CDR3: CASSLDEGANYGYTF; size: many; V: TRBV28; J: TRBJ1-2; D: .
DNA: TGTGCCAGCAGTTACGGGACCCAGAACACTGAAGCTTTCTTT; CDR3: CASSYGTQNTEAFF; size: .; V: TRBV6-2/TRBV6-3; J: TRBJ1-1; D: .
DNA: TGCAGTGCCGGGACAGGGGAGGGGGAAAAACTGTTTTTT; CDR3: CSAGTGEGEKLFF; size: few; V: TRBV20-1; J: TRBJ1-4; D: TRBD1
DNA: TGTGCCAGCAGTTACTCAATACCCGGGACAGGGGGCTACGAGCAGTACTTC; CDR3: CASSYSIPGTGGYEQYF; size: few; V: TRBV6-2/TRBV6-3; J: TRBJ2-7; D: TRBD1
DNA: TGTGCCAGCAGCCCGACAGGGACCACTAACTATGGCTACACCTTC; CDR3: CASSPTGTTNYGYTF; size: few; V: TRBV9; J: TRBJ1-2; D: TRBD1
DNA: TGCGCCAGCAGCCAAGAATGGCAGGGGAGTGGCTACACCTTC; CDR3: CASSQEWQGSGYTF; size: .; V: TRBV4-1; J: TRBJ1-2; D: .
DNA: TGCAGTGCTTCTCCAAACCTAAGCGGACAGACGTGGGATTCACCCCTCCACTTT; CDR3: CSASPNLSGQTWDSPLHF; size: .; V: TRBV20-1; J: TRBJ1-6; D: .
DNA: TGTGCCAGTAGTGACCCCTGGGCCTTCTCTGGAAACACCATATATTTT; CDR3: CASSDPWAFSGNTIYF; size: .; V: TRBV19; J: TRBJ1-3; D: .
DNA: TGTGCCAGCAGCTTAGTACCTGGACTTGAGCAGTACTTC; CDR3: CASSLVPGLEQYF; size: .; V: TRBV7-2; J: TRBJ2-7; D: .
DNA: TGTGCCAGCAGCTTTGGGCCGAACTACGAGCAGTACTTC; CDR3: CASSFGPNYEQYF; size: .; V: TRBV7-3; J: TRBJ2-7; D: .
DNA: TGTGCCAGCAGCCAAGAGAGTGGGAAGGGGGAGCAGTACTTC; CDR3: CASSQESGKGEQYF; size: .; V: TRBV3-1; J: TRBJ2-7; D: .
DNA: TGTGCCAGTAGTATACGGCGGGGGCAACGCACAGATACGCAGTATTTT; CDR3: CASSIRRGQRTDTQYF; size: .; V: TRBV19; J: TRBJ2-3; D: .
DNA: TGTGCCAGCAGTTCGACAGGGCTGTACCAAGAGACCCAGTACTTC; CDR3: CASSSTGLYQETQYF; size: many; V: TRBV6-5; J: TRBJ2-5; D: TRBD1
DNA: TGTGCCAGCAGCTTTCTTGTCGACGGCGAGCAGTACTTC; CDR3: CASSFLVDGEQYF; size: few; V: TRBV5-5; J: TRBJ2-7; D: .
DNA: TGTGCCAGCAGCCCAAGGGGGGACCAATTTAACACTGAAGCTTTCTTT; CDR3: CASSPRGDQFNTEAFF; size: many; V: TRBV7-9; J: TRBJ1-1; D: .
DNA: TGTGCCATCATAGACAGGGGGAAAAACATTCAGTACTTC; CDR3: CAIIDRGKNIQYF; size: few; V: TRBV6-1; J: TRBJ2-4; D: TRBD1
DNA: TGTGCCAGCAACCCAGGGCGGGGTGGCTACACCTTC; CDR3: CASNPGRGGYTF; size: many; V: TRBV12-3/TRBV12-4; J: TRBJ1-2; D: .
DNA: TGTGCCAGCAGCTTTAGGAGTTGGAGCACCGGGGAGCTGTTTTTT; CDR3: CASSFRSWSTGELFF; size: few; V: TRBV11-3; J: TRBJ2-2; D: .
DNA: TGTGCCAGCTCACCGTCTAGTACAGAAGCTTTCTTT; CDR3: CASSPSSTEAFF; size: few; V: TRBV18; J: TRBJ1-1; D: .
DNA: TGCAGTGCTGTACACCGCGCTGGAGAGACCCAGTACTTC; CDR3: CSAVHRAGETQYF; size: few; V: TRBV20-1; J: TRBJ2-5; D: .
DNA: TGTGCCAGCAGCAGGGGTACAGCCCCAGATGTTAATGGCTACACCTTC; CDR3: CASSRGTAPDVNGYTF; size: few; V: TRBV7-2; J: TRBJ1-2; D: .
DNA: TGTGCCAGCAGCCGACCGGGACAGGGCGATGGCTACACCTTC; CDR3: CASSRPGQGDGYTF; size: many; V: TRBV7-2; J: TRBJ1-2; D: TRBD1
DNA: TGTGCCTGGAGTGCGGGACAGATGAACACTGAAGCTTTCTTT; CDR3: CAWSAGQMNTEAFF; size: many; V: TRBV30; J: TRBJ1-1; D: TRBD1
DNA: TGTGCCAGCACCACGATACTAGCGGGGGGGCCAGAGACCCAGTACTTC; CDR3: CASTTILAGGPETQYF; size: .; V: TRBV7-2; J: TRBJ2-5; D: TRBD2
DNA: TGTGCCATCAGTCATGGACAGGGAGGGGGTGGGACTGAAGCTTTCTTT; CDR3: CAISHGQGGGGTEAFF; size: many; V: TRBV10-3; J: TRBJ1-1; D: TRBD1
DNA: TGTGCCAGCAGCCGAGGATCGGGTGAAAAACTGTTTTTT; CDR3: CASSRGSGEKLFF; size: many; V: TRBV11-3; J: TRBJ1-4; D: .
DNA: TGTGCCAGCAGCGTCGAGGACAGCCGAAACACTGAAGCTTTCTTT; CDR3: CASSVEDSRNTEAFF; size: .; V: TRBV9; J: TRBJ1-1; D: .
DNA: TGCAGTGCTACTCCACTAGCGGGGGACACAGATACGCAGTATTTT; CDR3: CSATPLAGDTDTQYF; size: .; V: TRBV20-1; J: TRBJ2-3; D: TRBD2
DNA: TGTGCCAGCGGTTGGGACAGTCAGAGAGGTTTGGACACTGAAGCTTTCTTT; CDR3: CASGWDSQRGLDTEAFF; size: many; V: TRBV2; J: TRBJ1-1; D: TRBD1
DNA: TGCGCCAGCAGCCTCGAGACAGGGGACTACACTGAAGCTTTCTTT; CDR3: CASSLETGDYTEAFF; size: few; V: TRBV5-1; J: TRBJ1-1; D: TRBD1
DNA: TGTGCCAGCAGCCCCAGGACAGGGATGAGCAATCAGCCCCAGCATTTT; CDR3: CASSPRTGMSNQPQHF; size: .; V: TRBV7-2; J: TRBJ1-5; D: TRBD1
DNA: TGTGCCAGCAGCTTAGCTGCGACTAGTTACGAGCAGTACTTC; CDR3: CASSLAATSYEQYF; size: .; V: TRBV7-9; J: TRBJ2-7; D: .
DNA: TGTGCCAGCAGTCCCCCAGGGAGCGCAGCTTTCTTT; CDR3: CASSPPGSAAFF; size: many; V: TRBV12-3/TRBV12-4; J: TRBJ1-1; D: .
DNA: TGTGCCAGCAGTTTGGGCCCCTACTGGACAGTCTCGGGTCAGCCCCAGCATTTT; CDR3: CASSLGPYWTVSGQPQHF; size: many; V: TRBV12-3/TRBV12-4; J: TRBJ1-5; D: .